These 22 T cell receptor beta chains share one sample of origin, sequenced in a study of OX40 agonist ivuxolimab in advanced cancers. Sequenced by immunoSEQ multiplex PCR; TCRdb stores in-frame clones only, minus some. The sample holds 25,000 to 35,000 clones, less than 90% seen once. The sequenced sample was CD4+ or CD8+ T cells sorted from blood, obtained in a trial of the OX40 agonist ivuxolimab. These receptor sequences come from an adult with an advanced solid tumor such as melanoma, head and neck, liver or kidney cancer.

The genes are TRBV6-1 and TRBJ1-1; tentatively, D is TRBD1 (5 bases). The CDR3 sequence is 16 residues long. CDR1 and CDR2 from the germline V gene are MNHNS and SASEGT. V was clipped by 4 bases and J by 1 base, with 16 bases between them. In nucleotides, the CDR3 is TGTGCCAGCAGTGTCCGGGACTTAGGTTCGAACACTGAAGCTTTCTTT. Protein: CASSVRDLGSNTEAFF.

The chain employs TRBV6-6 and TRBJ1-2; 8 nucleotides align to TRBD1. V lost 0 bases to trimming and J lost 3 bases; unmatched junction nucleotides: 3. The length of the CDR3 is 15 residues. The germline gives CDR1 MNHNY, CDR2 SVGAGI (reference sequence). CDR3 sequence reads: CASSYSTGGHYGYTF. CDR3 DNA sequence: TGTGCCAGCAGTTACTCTACAGGGGGGCACTATGGCTACACCTTC.

J is TRBJ2-5 and V is TRBV6-1; 7 positions match TRBD2. The ends lost 7 bases at V and 5 bases at J; junction bases unmatched: 4. The CDR3 is 12 amino acids. Germline V CDR1 and CDR2: MNHNS, SASEGT. This chain's CDR3 is CASMGGMETQYF. For the CDR3, the DNA is TGTGCCAGCATGGGGGGGATGGAGACCCAGTACTTC.

The chain is built from TRBV7-9 and TRBJ1-1, with 7 bases matching TRBD1. This CDR3 comprises 12 residues. The junction had 3 bases not matched to a gene; V was cut back by 5 bases and J by 6 bases. Germline assignment: CDR1 SEHNR and CDR2 FQNEAQ (reference sequence). The CDR3 region has the DNA TGTGCCAGCAGCCAGGGGGGACCTGAAGCTTTCTTT. Protein sequence: CASSQGGPEAFF.

This chain uses TRBV7-9 with TRBJ1-1; 12 bases map to TRBD1. This CDR3 region has 16 residues. The junction had 5 bases not matched to a gene; V was cut back by 5 bases and J by 1 base. Germline-derived CDR1 and CDR2 are SEHNR and FQNEAQ (reference sequence). This CDR3 is CASSPRDRGRNTEAFF. CDR3 in DNA: TGTGCCAGCAGCCCGCGGGACAGGGGGCGGAACACTGAAGCTTTCTTT.

This clone has just a few counts. The chain uses TRBV28 and TRBJ2-3; 8 nucleotides match TRBD2. From germline, CDR1 is MDHEN and CDR2 SYDVKM. With V trimmed by 2 bases and J by 3 bases, 7 bases remained unmatched. The CDR3 has 16 amino acids. CDR3 nucleotides: TGTGCCAGCAGTTTAGATACGGGGGGGTGGACAGATACGCAGTATTTT. This gives the protein CASSLDTGGWTDTQYF. The entire variable domain, with the rest obtained from reference TRBV28 and TRBJ2-3, is as follows: DVKVTQSSRYLVKRTGEKVFLECVQDMDHENMFWYRQDPGLGLRLIYFSYDVKMKEKGDIPEGYSVSREKKERFSLILESASTNQTSMYLCASSLDTGGWTDTQYFGPGTRLTVL.

V gene TRBV11-2 combines with J gene TRBJ1-4; no clear D gene. The CDR3 runs to 13 residues. Trimming shortened V by 1 base and J by 5 bases, and 5 bases separated the two germline ends. Germline values: CDR1 SGHAT, CDR2 FQNNGV. CDR3 loop: CASSLAVNEKLFF. In DNA, the CDR3 is TGTGCCAGCAGCTTAGCTGTGAATGAAAAACTGTTTTTT.

J is TRBJ2-7 and V is TRBV7-9, with a possible D match to TRBD1 (6 bases). V dropped 6 bases and J dropped 1 base, with 19 bases sitting between them. The CDR3 spans 16 residues. Germline V gene data show CDR1 as SEHNR and CDR2 as FQNEAQ (reference sequence). The CDR3 DNA sequence: TGTGCCAGCAGTTCTCTTACAGGGCTAGTTTCCTACGAGCAGTACTTC. This sequence encodes CASSSLTGLVSYEQYF.

This chain uses TRBV7-9 with TRBJ1-1; TRBD1 matches 7 bases. Germline V lookup: CDR1 SEHNR, CDR2 FQNEAQ (reference sequence). Germline trimming cut 4 bases from V and 2 bases from J; bases unmatched to any gene: 7. The CDR3 is 15 residues long. CDR3 sequence: CASSYLQGTNTEAFF. Here the CDR3 DNA reads TGTGCCAGCAGCTACCTACAGGGGACAAACACTGAAGCTTTCTTT.

V gene TRBV7-9 combines with J gene TRBJ2-7, with 10 positions matching TRBD1. The length of the CDR3 is 14 residues. Germline V gene sequence: CDR1 SEHNR, CDR2 FQNEAQ (reference sequence). With 1 base clipped from V and 4 bases from J, the junction kept 1 base outside the gene matches. CDR3 loop: CASSLEGQGYEQYF. CDR3 sequence (DNA): TGTGCCAGCAGCTTAGAGGGACAGGGGTACGAGCAGTACTTC.

The chain employs TRBV6-1 and TRBJ2-7; 9 positions match TRBD1. There are 15 residues in the CDR3. CDR1 and CDR2 (germline): MNHNS, SASEGT. With 6 bases clipped from V and 5 bases from J, the junction kept 11 bases outside the gene matches. The CDR3 bases are TGTGCCAGCAGAAAGAAGGGACAGGGTCTAGACGAGCAGTACTTC. It is translated as CASRKKGQGLDEQYF.

This clone was recorded once. The chain uses TRBV6-5 and TRBJ1-3, with D uncertain. The CDR3 loop spans 13 amino acids. The V end was cut by 3 bases, the J end by 3 bases, with 6 bases between. Germline lookup yields CDR1 MNHEY and CDR2 SVGAGI. CDR3 nucleotide sequence: TGTGCCAGCAGTTATTCGATTGGAAACACCATATATTTT. Its protein product is CASSYSIGNTIYF.

The chain joins TRBV6-5 to TRBJ1-1; D uncertain. V dropped 0 bases and J dropped 5 bases, with 10 bases sitting between them. This CDR3 contains 14 residues. Per germline, CDR1 MNHEY and CDR2 SVGAGI. The CDR3 sequence: CASSYSADGTEAFF. DNA of the CDR3: TGTGCCAGCAGTTACTCGGCGGATGGTACTGAAGCTTTCTTT.

The chain carries TRBV2 and TRBJ2-1, with D possibly matching TRBD2 (7 bases). This CDR3 has 16 residues. The germline CDR1 and CDR2 sequences are SNHLY and FYNNEI. Trimming removed 5 bases at V and 5 bases at J, with 19 bases between. CDR3 protein: CASSRGGQGQHNEQFF. The CDR3, as DNA: TGTGCCAGCAGTAGGGGGGGGCAGGGCCAACACAATGAGCAGTTCTTC.

This chain connects TRBV29-1 to TRBJ2-7, with a weak D call TRBD1 (5 bases). V lost 1 base and J 3 bases, leaving 16 bases between the germline ends. Germline assignment: CDR1 SQVTM and CDR2 ANQGSEA. This CDR3 has 15 amino acids. CDR3 DNA: TGCAGCGTTGAAGTCCGACAGAAGGGCGACTACGAGCAGTACTTC. It specifies CSVEVRQKGDYEQYF.

The rearrangement joins TRBV4-1 to TRBJ2-7; tentative D call: TRBD1 (6 bases). There are 15 residues in the CDR3. V dropped 4 bases and J dropped 0 bases, with 13 bases sitting between them. Germline V gives CDR1 MGHRA, CDR2 YSYEKL. Written as DNA, the CDR3 is TGCGCCAGCAGCCGTCTCCAGGGGCCCTCCTACGAGCAGTACTTC. As protein: CASSRLQGPSYEQYF.

The chain uses TRBV7-9 and TRBJ2-1; possibly TRBD1 or TRBD2 for D (6 bases each). Germline V gene lookup returns CDR1 SEHNR and CDR2 FQNEAQ (reference sequence). This CDR3 has 14 amino acids. V lost 6 bases, J lost 3 bases, and 12 bases lay in between. CDR3 residues: CASSRGGLYNEQFF. CDR3 nucleotide sequence: TGTGCCAGCAGTCGAGGGGGACTCTACAATGAGCAGTTCTTC.

As concerns this clone: Its ends do not fully match the called genes, so a read error is possible. This chain uses TRBV11-2 with TRBJ2-6; D assignment may be TRBD1 or TRBD2 (5 bases each). CDR3 size: 16 residues. The germline V gene encodes CDR1 SGHAT and CDR2 FQNNGV. The chain's CDR3 is CASSQAGGSGANVLTF. CDR3 in DNA: TGCGCCAGCAGCCAGGCTGGGGGCTCTGGGGCCAACGTCCTGACTTTC.

The chain has TRBV5-8 and TRBJ1-5; 8 nucleotides match TRBD1. The CDR3 consists of 15 residues. The V gene's germline CDR1 is SGHTS and CDR2 YDEGEE. Trimming removed 0 bases from V and 6 bases from J; junction bases left unmatched: 5. The CDR3 nucleotides are TGTGCCAGCAGCTTGGAGGACAGGGTAGTTCAGCCCCAGCATTTT. It yields the protein CASSLEDRVVQPQHF. Based on the CDR3 plus reference TRBV5-8 and TRBJ1-5, the full variable domain is EAGVTQSPTHLIKTRGQQATLRCSPISGHTSVYWYQQALGLGLQFLLWYDEGEERNRGNFPPRFSGRQFPNYSSELNVNALELEDSALYLCASSLEDRVVQPQHFGDGTRLSIL.

The chain couples TRBV10-1 to TRBJ1-5; 10 positions match TRBD1. The CDR3 contains 19 residues. V was pared by 2 bases and J by 2 bases, with 12 bases of the junction left unmatched. Per the germline V gene, CDR1 is WNHNN and CDR2 is SYGVQD (reference sequence). The CDR3 coding sequence is TGCGCCAGCAGTGAGAAAGGGACAGGGGCCAAACTTGGCAATCAGCCCCAGCATTTT. This gives the protein CASSEKGTGAKLGNQPQHF.

The genes are TRBV6-6 and TRBJ2-1, with TRBD1 identical over 7 bases. V lost 6 bases and J lost 4; bases outside the gene matches: 6. Germline V CDR1 and CDR2: MNHNY, SVGAGI (reference sequence). The CDR3 extends over 14 amino acids. The CDR3 loop is CASSRDSFYNEQFF. CDR3 in DNA: TGTGCCAGCAGCCGGGACAGTTTTTACAATGAGCAGTTCTTC.

V and J are TRBV27 and TRBJ1-2, with TRBD1 matching 8 bases. The CDR3 totals 14 residues. V trimming: 3 bases; J trimming: 4 bases; junction bases outside the gene matches: 4. Germline assignment: CDR1 MNHEY and CDR2 SMNVEV (reference sequence). In DNA, the CDR3 is TGTGCCAGCAGTTTCAGGGGGCCTGGCTATGGCTACACCTTC. It translates to CASSFRGPGYGYTF.